The 11 T cell receptor beta chains presented below share a single source sample, sequenced in a study of vaccination and CD4 T cells after COVID-19. The antigens of these receptors remain unknown. The treatment: roughly 10-day PBMC culture with coronavirus spike peptide pools or control peptides (ViraFEST assay). The Oncomine TCR Beta short-read assay sequenced DNA from cultured CD4+ T cells. In TCRdb, the PCR reads were re-called with MiXCR into one record per CDR3 protein. This table has 15,000 to 20,000 distinct CDR3 sequences, around two fifths appearing once. Sequences were derived from CD4+ T cells from blood, cultured in vitro, sampled before SARS-CoV-2 vaccination. All receptors derive from a human donor who had recovered from COVID-19.

This chain uses TRBV6-5 with TRBJ1-1; 8 nucleotides match TRBD1. V lost 0 bases and J lost 7; bases outside the gene matches: 7. The length of the CDR3 is 15 residues. Germline CDR1 is MNHEY and CDR2 is SVGAGI. In DNA form, the CDR3 reads TGTGCCAGCAGTTACTCAGGGCAGGGGGCGTTTGAAGCTTTCTTT. It encodes CASSYSGQGAFEAFF.

This clonotype was counted only a few times. The chain is built from TRBV20-1 and TRBJ2-1, with D tentatively TRBD2 (5 bases). V gave up 0 bases and J gave up 11 bases, with 20 bases separating them. Looked up from germline, CDR1 is DFQATT and CDR2 is SNEGSKA (reference sequence). The CDR3 has 15 amino acids. CDR3 nucleotides: TGCAGTGCTAGAGATCTCCGGGAATCCCCCAAAAAGCAGTTCTTC. As protein: CSARDLRESPKKQFF.

The V call is TRBV4-3, the J call TRBJ2-7, with a possible D match to TRBD1 (5 bases). The V end lost 1 base, the J end lost 5 bases, and 15 bases lay between the germline ends. Germline values: CDR1 LGHNA, CDR2 YSLEER. The CDR3 spans 15 residues. As DNA, the CDR3 is TGCGCCAGCAGCCAAGCCTCGGCAGGGAACCACGAGCAGTACTTC. Protein product: CASSQASAGNHEQYF.

V usage is TRBV24-1 and J usage is TRBJ2-2; TRBD1 agrees at 10 bases. Trimming at V came to 3 bases and at J to 3 bases, leaving 3 bases not matched to a gene. This CDR3 has 16 residues. Germline values: CDR1 KGHDR, CDR2 SFDVKD. Here the CDR3 reads CATSDPGTGDTGELFF. DNA for the CDR3: TGTGCCACCAGTGATCCCGGGACAGGGGACACCGGGGAGCTGTTTTTT.

The chain uses TRBV6-1 and TRBJ2-5; no clear D. The CDR3 runs 15 residues. CDR1 is MNHNS, CDR2 SASEGT, per germline. Trimming shortened V by 4 bases and J by 1 base, and 13 bases separated the two germline ends. CDR3 in amino acids: CASSVLTGFQETQYF. In nucleotides, the CDR3 is TGTGCCAGCAGTGTATTAACCGGATTCCAAGAGACCCAGTACTTC.

The chain employs TRBV6-5 and TRBJ1-3; weak D call: TRBD1 (6 bases). Germline assignment: CDR1 MNHEY and CDR2 SVGAGI. The CDR3 sequence is 14 residues long. Trimming left V 2 bases short and J 4 bases short, with 9 bases between. The CDR3 bases are TGTGCCAGCAGTTACCGCGGACAGGGAAACACCATATATTTT. It translates to CASSYRGQGNTIYF.

V is TRBV18 and J is TRBJ1-1; D perhaps matches TRBD1 (6 bases). The CDR3 length is 14 residues. Germline CDR1 is KGHSH and CDR2 is LQKENI. The V end was cut by 2 bases, the J end by 3 bases, with 10 bases between. The DNA for the CDR3 is TGTGCCAGCTCACCAGACGGACAGTACACTGAAGCTTTCTTT. Translation: CASSPDGQYTEAFF.

Only a few counts were recorded for this clonotype. This chain links TRBV4-3 with TRBJ1-2, with unresolved D. CDR1 and CDR2 from the germline V gene are LGHNA and YSLEER. With 1 base removed from V and 7 bases from J, the gap between germline ends came to 10 bases. The CDR3 length is 13 residues. CDR3 amino acids: CASSQVRGGGYTF. The DNA of the CDR3 is TGCGCCAGCAGCCAAGTTAGAGGAGGTGGCTACACCTTC.

This clonotype was found a few times. One junction end does not reproduce the germline sequence, and a read error may be involved. V is TRBV10-3 and J is TRBJ2-7, with 9 bases that match TRBD1. The CDR3 extends over 15 amino acids. CDR1 and CDR2 (germline): ENHRY, SYGVKD. The CDR3 is CASSYPGQGVDEQYF. The DNA for the CDR3 is TGTGCCAGCAGTTACCCGGGACAGGGTGTGGACGAGCAGTACTTC.

This chain uses TRBV7-6 with TRBJ1-3, with a possible D match to TRBD1 (6 bases). The CDR3 loop spans 16 amino acids. The ends were cut back, 1 base at V and 0 bases at J, with 10 bases in the middle. Per the germline V gene, CDR1 is SGHVS and CDR2 is FNYEAQ. The CDR3: CASSLDTGISGNTIYF. The CDR3 bases are TGTGCCAGCAGCTTAGACACAGGGATCTCTGGAAACACCATATATTTT.

The chain joins TRBV20-1 to TRBJ2-2; TRBD2 aligns across 8 bases. CDR3 length equals 15 residues. Trimming at V came to 6 bases and at J to 4 bases, leaving 10 bases not matched to a gene. Germline CDR1 DFQATT, CDR2 SNEGSKA (reference sequence). This chain's CDR3 is CSAIGAGGTTGELFF. CDR3 nucleotide sequence: TGCAGTGCCATAGGGGCGGGGGGCACCACCGGGGAGCTGTTTTTT.